The present T cell receptor beta chain was sequenced within a study of cytomegalovirus exposure and HLA in healthy donors. The PCR ran on 60 Vbeta and 13 Jbeta primers. TCRdb keeps only in-frame clones here, not all; method: immunoSEQ multiplex PCR. The table has roughly 93,000 clones, around 78% seen once. A word on this clone: Its antigen remains unidentified.

Notes on the study in general: Both high specificity and high sensitivity reportedly marked the classifier's diagnosis of cytomegalovirus status.

The trim removed 2 bases at V and 8 bases at J, leaving 4 bases unmatched. This CDR3 contains 13 residues. Germline lookup yields CDR1 SGHTS and CDR2 YDEGEE. This chain links TRBV5-8 with TRBJ1-2; 9 bases map to TRBD1. The TCR was taken from a man aged 25-40 years in good health and CMV-seronegative. Source material: PBMCs. DNA of the CDR3: TGTGCCAGCAGCTTCCGACAGGGGGGCGGCTACACCTTC. This sequence encodes CASSFRQGGGYTF.